This is a list of T cell receptor beta chains from one sample in a study of human T cells and chemical hapten exposure. TCRdb analysed the RACE reads with MiXCR anew, one entry per CDR3 protein. The repertoire has 300,000 to 450,000 distinct CDR3 sequences, 4.5% to 5.5% of them found once; the top ten carry about 8.2%. The source was whole blood, collected in connection with sensitization to the hapten diphenylcyclopropenone (DPC). The source of these receptors is a woman aged 18-29 years with alopecia areata. Some clones in this sample may be carry-over from other donors' samples. The CDR3 runs from the conserved cysteine through the conserved F or W.

TRBV4-1	TRBJ2-1	CASSQVGSGGYNEQFF
TRBV7-2	TRBJ1-1	CASSKGGTMNTEAFF
TRBV6-6	TRBJ2-7	CASYNREGNYEQYF
TRBV9	TRBJ1-3	CASSVQTGGISGNTIYF
TRBV6-6	TRBJ2-3	CASNSGGRADTQYF
TRBV18	TRBJ2-7	CASSPGTGEQYF
TRBV6-5	TRBJ2-7	CASSRTDASSYEQYF
TRBV6-5	TRBJ2-7	CASSYARGDPYEQYF
TRBV28	TRBJ1-5	CASSSGQGSNQPQHF
TRBV28	TRBJ2-3	CASSFTTSGVQATQYF
TRBV6-2/TRBV6-3	TRBJ1-6	CASNPSVHSPLHF
TRBV3-1	TRBJ1-5	CASSQDPHRDLRNQPQHF
TRBV11-2	TRBJ2-1	CASSSGWTDDNEQFF
TRBV18	TRBJ2-7	CASSPRSGGDTYEQYF
TRBV6-6	TRBJ1-2	CASESPGKTYGYTF
TRBV7-2	TRBJ2-3	CASSLEATDTQYF
TRBV29-1	TRBJ1-4	CSAGTDQNEKLFF
TRBV5-1	TRBJ2-3	CASSLAGTDSTDTQYF
TRBV20-1	TRBJ1-4	CSAIEPGQGSNEKLFF
TRBV6-2/TRBV6-3	TRBJ2-7	CASRLPGQGAYEQYF
TRBV7-9	TRBJ2-3	CASSRGTGAEADTQYF
TRBV6-2/TRBV6-3	TRBJ2-2	CASKEGSNTGELFF
TRBV20-1	TRBJ1-5	CSARGDQRIIDQPQHF
TRBV20-1	TRBJ1-1	CSARDLGVGTEAFF
TRBV24-1	TRBJ2-3	CATSDSARLANTDTQYF
TRBV20-1	TRBJ2-7	CSAGTRQEQYF
TRBV6-1	TRBJ1-5	CASSERDKAHSNQPQHF
TRBV7-9	TRBJ2-1	CASSPTSYSYNEQFF
TRBV9	TRBJ2-3	CASSPRRLGSLGTQYF
TRBV7-2	TRBJ1-3	CASSLGSLRVRSGNTIYF
TRBV4-3	TRBJ2-6	CASSQVLAGARFSGANVLTF
TRBV20-1	TRBJ1-2	CSATTFLTGGRNGYTF
TRBV2	TRBJ1-2	CARGQDSWYGYTF
TRBV5-6	TRBJ2-5	CASSPRGRAHETQYF
TRBV20-1	TRBJ2-7	CSARDIGTGPYEQYF
TRBV28	TRBJ2-5	CASSLAGGWETQYF
TRBV28	TRBJ2-5	CASGLSGQVQETQYF
TRBV29-1	TRBJ2-7	CSVGDSNYEQYF
TRBV7-2	TRBJ1-5	CASSLGAISNQPQHF
TRBV28	TRBJ1-5	CASSFLGIGKPQHF
TRBV27	TRBJ2-5	CASRMGQGVFQETQYF
TRBV27	TRBJ2-3	CASSLTSGGVVTDTQYF
TRBV28	TRBJ1-6	CASSSGFHSPLHF
TRBV4-2	TRBJ2-5	CASSQRTGKGETQYF
TRBV5-1	TRBJ2-3	CASSLVQGATDTQYF
TRBV5-1	TRBJ1-5	CASSLEGDFNQPQHF